One sample yielded the 15 T cell receptor beta chains listed below, sequenced in a study of shared clonotypes between healthy human individuals. Profiling relied on immunoSEQ multiplex PCR, and the TCRdb table lists in-frame clones only, not all of them. The repertoire holds millions of clones, with over 85% as singletons. Sequences were obtained from naive CD4+ T cells sorted from blood. The subset: CD45RA+ positively selected. The receptors shown here come from a man younger than 30 in good health.

CDR3 region: CASSEGATTDTQYF. CDR3 sequence (DNA): TGTGCCAGCAGTGAGGGGGCCACCACAGATACGCAGTATTTT. The rearrangement uses TRBV6-4 and TRBJ2-3; tentatively, D is TRBD1 (6 bases). The CDR3 runs 14 residues. V was clipped by 3 bases and J by 2 bases, with 9 bases between them. Germline CDR1 is MRHNA and CDR2 is SNTAGT.

This sequence joins TRBV29-1 and TRBJ2-1; 8 bases line up with TRBD1. This CDR3 region has 15 residues. V lost 0 bases, J lost 6 bases, and 7 bases stayed unmatched. Germline V CDR1 and CDR2: SQVTM, ANQGSEA. DNA for the CDR3: TGCAGCGTTGAAGATCGGGACAGGCCTATCAATGAGCAGTTCTTC. Protein product: CSVEDRDRPINEQFF.

The chain joins TRBV6-5 to TRBJ2-2; perhaps TRBD2 as D (6 bases). The CDR3 runs to 15 residues. Trimming shortened V by 6 bases and J by 5 bases, and 16 bases separated the two germline ends. Per the germline V gene, CDR1 is MNHEY and CDR2 is SVGAGI. The CDR3 nucleotides read TGTGCCAGCAGCGCTTTGCGGGGTGATACCGGGGAGCTGTTTTTT. Its protein product is CASSALRGDTGELFF.

This sequence joins TRBV5-4 and TRBJ1-4, with a weak D call TRBD1 (6 bases). Per the germline V gene, CDR1 is SGHNT and CDR2 is YYREEE (reference sequence). Trimming shortened V by 1 base and J by 8 bases, and 15 bases separated the two germline ends. This CDR3 has 15 residues. DNA for the CDR3: TGTGCCAGCAGCTTGAAGGGGCAGGGGATCGAAAAACTGTTTTTT. This gives the protein CASSLKGQGIEKLFF.

This clone was detected only once. The chain joins TRBV4-3 to TRBJ2-7, with 9 bases identical to TRBD1. The trim removed 1 base at V and 2 bases at J, leaving 3 bases unmatched. Germline lookup yields CDR1 LGHNA and CDR2 YSLEER. The CDR3 covers 15 residues. This CDR3 reads CASSQGTGETYEQYF. In DNA form, the CDR3 reads TGCGCCAGCAGCCAAGGGACAGGGGAAACCTACGAGCAGTACTTC.

This chain joins TRBV10-1 and TRBJ2-2, with 9 bases aligning to TRBD1. The trim removed 10 bases at V and 3 bases at J, leaving 6 bases unmatched. Germline V gives CDR1 WNHNN, CDR2 SYGVQD (reference sequence). CDR3 length equals 14 residues. This CDR3 is CAKLGQGHTGELFF. The CDR3 DNA reads TGCGCCAAGCTGGGACAGGGTCACACCGGGGAGCTGTTTTTT.

The chain has TRBV18 and TRBJ1-2; maybe TRBD1 (5 bases). The CDR3 consists of 16 residues. Germline V gene sequence: CDR1 KGHSH, CDR2 LQKENI. With 2 bases removed from V and 8 bases from J, the gap between germline ends came to 21 bases. CDR3 residues: CASSPEPQGSSGGYTF. In DNA, the CDR3 is TGTGCCAGCTCACCAGAGCCTCAGGGATCGTCGGGAGGCTACACCTTC.

The V gene is TRBV2, the J gene TRBJ1-2; D uncertain. Germline CDR1 SNHLY, CDR2 FYNNEI. V was trimmed by 8 bases and J by 0 bases, leaving 10 bases between them. This CDR3 has 13 residues. The CDR3 reads CASEGGPNYGYTF. The DNA of the CDR3 is TGTGCCAGCGAGGGAGGGCCTAACTATGGCTACACCTTC.

The chain couples TRBV5-4 to TRBJ2-2; 8 positions agree with TRBD2. The V gene end was trimmed by 0 bases and the J gene end by 0 bases; junction bases not matched to a gene: 1. The CDR3 spans 16 residues. Germline V CDR1 and CDR2: SGHNT, YYREEE (reference sequence). CDR3 residues: CASSLGAGANTGELFF. As DNA, the CDR3 is TGTGCCAGCAGCTTGGGAGCGGGGGCGAACACCGGGGAGCTGTTTTTT.

V gene TRBV5-4 combines with J gene TRBJ2-5, with a weak D call TRBD1 (6 bases). Trimming shortened V by 5 bases and J by 5 bases, and 19 bases separated the two germline ends. CDR1 is SGHNT, CDR2 YYREEE, per germline (reference sequence). This CDR3 contains 15 residues. CDR3 protein: CASRPGARDGETQYF. CDR3 in DNA: TGTGCCAGCAGACCAGGGGCTCGGGACGGGGAGACCCAGTACTTC.

The table lists this clone with a count of one. The rearrangement joins TRBV20-1 to TRBJ2-5; the D is unclear. This CDR3 has 11 residues. The ends were cut back, 0 bases at V and 8 bases at J, with 7 bases in the middle. Per germline, CDR1 DFQATT and CDR2 SNEGSKA (reference sequence). Written as DNA, the CDR3 is TGCAGTGCTAGAGATACAGCAACCCAGTACTTC. This gives the protein CSARDTATQYF.

The V and J genes are TRBV7-2 and TRBJ1-2; TRBD1 aligns across 10 bases. CDR1 is SGHTA and CDR2 is FQGNSA in the germline V gene. Germline trimming cut 4 bases from V and 2 bases from J; bases unmatched to any gene: 4. This CDR3 has 15 residues. The CDR3 is CASSSGQGKNYGYTF. CDR3 nucleotides: TGTGCCAGCAGCTCGGGACAGGGGAAAAACTATGGCTACACCTTC. Together with reference TRBV7-2 and TRBJ1-2, the CDR3 gives the full variable domain: GAGVSQSPSNKVTEKGKDVELRCDPISGHTALYWYRQSLGQGLEFLIYFQGNSAPDKSGLPSDRFSAERTGGSVSTLTIQRTQQEDSAVYLCASSSGQGKNYGYTFGSGTRLTVV.

The chain couples TRBV5-6 to TRBJ1-5, with D tentatively TRBD1 (5 bases). V lost 2 bases and J lost 6, with 15 bases in between. Germline V gene lookup returns CDR1 SGHDT and CDR2 YYEEEE. The CDR3 has 15 residues. The CDR3 loop reads CASSLRGPGSQPQHF. The CDR3 DNA reads TGTGCCAGCAGCTTACGGGGCCCGGGATCTCAGCCCCAGCATTTT.

The V call is TRBV27, the J call TRBJ1-2, with 8 bases that match TRBD1. This CDR3 is built from 13 residues. V shed 6 bases and J 4 bases; nucleotides not matched to a gene: 4. The germline V gene has CDR1 MNHEY and CDR2 SMNVEV (reference sequence). The CDR3 DNA reads TGTGCCAGCAGGAGGGACAGGACCTATGGCTACACCTTC. This translates into CASRRDRTYGYTF.

The chain uses TRBV6-1 and TRBJ1-5; 7 positions match TRBD1. Unmatched junction bases numbered 6, after V lost 5 bases and J lost 5 bases. Germline V CDR1 and CDR2: MNHNS, SASEGT. The CDR3 sequence is 14 residues long. The CDR3 DNA is TGTGCCAGCAGTTTGCAGGGGGTGGATCAGCCCCAGCATTTT. This gives the protein CASSLQGVDQPQHF.